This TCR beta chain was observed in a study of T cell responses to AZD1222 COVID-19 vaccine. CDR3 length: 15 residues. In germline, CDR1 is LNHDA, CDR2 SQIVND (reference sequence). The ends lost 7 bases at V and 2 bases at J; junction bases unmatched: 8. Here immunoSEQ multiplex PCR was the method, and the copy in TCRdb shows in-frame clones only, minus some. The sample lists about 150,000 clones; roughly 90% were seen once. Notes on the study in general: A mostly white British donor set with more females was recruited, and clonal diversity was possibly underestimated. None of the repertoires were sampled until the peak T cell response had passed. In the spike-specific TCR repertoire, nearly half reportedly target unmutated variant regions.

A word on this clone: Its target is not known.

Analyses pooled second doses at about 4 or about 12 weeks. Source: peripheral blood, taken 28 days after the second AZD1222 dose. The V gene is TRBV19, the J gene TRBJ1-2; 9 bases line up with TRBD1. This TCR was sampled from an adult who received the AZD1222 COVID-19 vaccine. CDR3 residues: CASTQGALTNYGYTF. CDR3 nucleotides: TGTGCCAGTACACAGGGGGCCCTTACGAACTATGGCTACACCTTC.